These 24 T cell receptor beta chains share one sample of origin, sequenced in a study of T-cell memory formation after mild COVID-19. TCRdb re-derived calls from the 5' RACE reads in MiXCR, one entry per CDR3 protein. The data hold around 250,000 distinct CDR3 sequences, with roughly 16% observed a single time. Sequencing input: PBMCs or a T cell subset sorted from them (not recorded which). These receptors originate from a man younger than 30 who had mild COVID-19 (a few samples of this study predate the infection). Cell type and time point are not known.

The chain has TRBV7-2 and TRBJ1-2, with 9 bases lining up with TRBD1. With V trimmed by 4 bases and J by 3 bases, 3 bases remained unmatched. The CDR3 sequence is 14 residues long. Germline V gene lookup returns CDR1 SGHTA and CDR2 FQGNSA. The CDR3 loop reads CASSSGTGYYGYTF. The CDR3 DNA sequence: TGTGCCAGCAGCTCCGGGACAGGGTACTATGGCTACACCTTC.

This clonotype has a count of ten or more. The gene calls are TRBV4-3 and TRBJ2-3, with TRBD1 as a possible D gene (5 bases). The V gene lost 2 bases and the J gene lost 6 bases, with 6 bases spanning the gap. The length of the CDR3 is 12 residues. CDR1 and CDR2 (germline): LGHNA, YSLEER. The CDR3 coding sequence is TGCGCCAGCAGCCAAAAGGGGGATACGCAGTATTTT. Its translation: CASSQKGDTQYF.

The chain recombines TRBV12-3 or TRBV12-4 with TRBJ2-5; possibly TRBD1 or TRBD2 for D (5 bases each). V lost 6 bases to trimming and J lost 2 bases, with 13 bases between them. The CDR3 is 14 amino acids. Here the CDR3 DNA reads TGTGCCAGCAGACCGGGACGGATACAAGAGACCCAGTACTTC. Amino acid sequence: CASRPGRIQETQYF.

This clonotype appeared a few times. The chain combines TRBV7-9 with TRBJ2-2, with TRBD2 matching 8 bases. The germline gives CDR1 SEHNR, CDR2 FQNEAQ (reference sequence). The CDR3 is 15 residues long. The trim removed 5 bases at V and 0 bases at J, leaving 2 bases unmatched. CDR3 DNA: TGTGCCAGCAGCCCTAGCGGGTCGAACACCGGGGAGCTGTTTTTT. Its protein is CASSPSGSNTGELFF.

This clonotype was seen more than once but under ten times. The V gene is TRBV7-6, the J gene TRBJ2-6; D ambiguous. Trimming removed 5 bases at V and 2 bases at J, with 7 bases between. CDR1 is SGHVS and CDR2 is FNYEAQ in the germline V gene. There are 14 residues in the CDR3. Here the CDR3 reads CASSAITGANVLTF. CDR3 coding DNA: TGTGCCAGCAGCGCCATTACTGGGGCCAACGTCCTGACTTTC.

This clonotype was seen only a few times. The chain links TRBV7-2 to TRBJ2-1, with D perhaps matching TRBD1 or TRBD2 (5 bases each). V was pared by 1 base and J by 5 bases, with 21 bases between. Germline-derived CDR1 and CDR2 are SGHTA and FQGNSA. The CDR3 is 18 amino acids. For the CDR3, the DNA is TGTGCCAGCAGCTTAGGGAGGTGGAGGACGGGACCAAACAATGAGCAGTTCTTC. Its protein is CASSLGRWRTGPNNEQFF. The complete variable domain, with remaining parts taken from reference TRBV7-2 and TRBJ2-1, reads GAGVSQSPSNKVTEKGKDVELRCDPISGHTALYWYRQSLGQGLEFLIYFQGNSAPDKSGLPSDRFSAERTGGSVSTLTIQRTQQEDSAVYLCASSLGRWRTGPNNEQFFGPGTRLTVL.

This clonotype has only a few counts. Written as DNA, the CDR3 is TGCGCCAGCAGCCAAGGGACGGACCAGGATACGCAGTATTTT. Protein: CASSQGTDQDTQYF. The V call is TRBV4-3, the J call TRBJ2-3; D not certain. The CDR3 is made up of 14 amino acids. Trimming removed 1 base from V and 6 bases from J, with 11 bases in between. The germline CDR1 and CDR2 sequences are LGHNA and YSLEER.

This clonotype was picked up a small number of times. The chain joins TRBV12-3 or TRBV12-4 to TRBJ2-3; D remains ambiguous. This CDR3 region has 12 residues. Deletions cut 5 bases from V and 4 bases from J, with 7 bases between. The CDR3 sequence: CASSRRADTQYF. The CDR3 DNA follows: TGTGCCAGCAGTCGCCGGGCAGATACGCAGTATTTT.

This clonotype was recorded a few times. The DNA for the CDR3 is TGTGCCAGCAGGCTACAAGAAGACAGGGAAGCTTTCTTT. It specifies CASRLQEDREAFF. This chain joins TRBV7-9 and TRBJ1-1, with D perhaps matching TRBD1 (6 bases). V was cut by 6 bases and J by 8 bases, with 16 bases left in between. The CDR3 has 13 residues. Germline lookup yields CDR1 SEHNR and CDR2 FQNEAQ (reference sequence).

The chain recombines TRBV7-2 with TRBJ2-5; TRBD2 is a possible D gene (6 bases). Germline V lookup: CDR1 SGHTA, CDR2 FQGNSA. With 5 bases removed from V and 4 bases from J, the gap between germline ends came to 14 bases. The CDR3 sequence is 14 residues long. CDR3 amino acids: CASSVSGAGETQYF. In DNA form, the CDR3 reads TGTGCCAGCAGCGTTAGCGGAGCCGGAGAGACCCAGTACTTC. Variable domain in full (rest from reference TRBV7-2 and TRBJ2-5): GAGVSQSPSNKVTEKGKDVELRCDPISGHTALYWYRQSLGQGLEFLIYFQGNSAPDKSGLPSDRFSAERTGGSVSTLTIQRTQQEDSAVYLCASSVSGAGETQYFGPGTRLLVL.

This clonotype has only a few counts. The chain combines TRBV4-1 with TRBJ1-2; D is unclear. Germline CDR1 MGHRA, CDR2 YSYEKL. The CDR3 is 14 amino acids. V was pared by 0 bases and J by 4 bases, with 9 bases between. The CDR3 protein is CASSQETSLYGYTF. The DNA for the CDR3 is TGCGCCAGCAGCCAAGAGACAAGCCTCTATGGCTACACCTTC.

V is TRBV6-4 and J is TRBJ2-7; 8 positions agree with TRBD2. Germline V gene lookup returns CDR1 MRHNA and CDR2 SNTAGT. This CDR3 comprises 19 residues. Trimming removed 2 bases from V and 2 bases from J; junction bases left unmatched: 17. The CDR3 DNA follows: TGTGCCAGCAGTGACCCAACTGGGGTTGAGCGGGGGAGACCCTACGAGCAGTACGTC. Its protein is CASSDPTGVERGRPYEQYV.

This CDR3 reads CASNSSQTSGGAETDTQYF. CDR3 DNA sequence: TGTGCCAGCAATTCTAGCCAGACTAGCGGGGGGGCCGAAACAGATACGCAGTATTTT. The V gene is TRBV6-4, the J gene TRBJ2-3; 14 bases line up with TRBD2. Germline V CDR1 and CDR2: MRHNA, SNTAGT. The CDR3 loop spans 19 amino acids. The V segment lost 7 bases and the J segment 3 bases; nucleotides outside the gene matches: 15.

This clonotype was counted only a few times. The chain has TRBV29-1 and TRBJ1-3; D is perhaps TRBD1 (5 bases). This CDR3 has 13 residues. Looked up from germline, CDR1 is SQVTM and CDR2 is ANQGSEA. Trimming pared 6 bases from V and 4 bases from J, leaving 13 bases between. The CDR3 reads CSVWGRRGNTIYF. As DNA, the CDR3 is TGCAGCGTGTGGGGCCGGAGAGGAAACACCATATATTTT.

In this sample, this clonotype turned up many times. This chain connects TRBV6-5 to TRBJ2-7; no clear D gene. The CDR3 is 14 residues long. Germline CDR1 is MNHEY and CDR2 is SVGAGI. V gave up 6 bases and J gave up 5 bases, with 17 bases separating them. This CDR3 reads CASRLQLPVDEQYF. CDR3 coding DNA: TGTGCCAGCAGACTCCAGCTCCCAGTGGACGAGCAGTACTTC.

This chain connects TRBV4-2 to TRBJ2-5; D might be TRBD1 (6 bases). The CDR3 is made up of 17 amino acids. Trimming removed 7 bases from V and 5 bases from J, with 26 bases in between. Germline V gene lookup returns CDR1 LGHNA and CDR2 YNFKEQ. The CDR3 nucleotides are TGTGCCAGCACTACCTCGGGGCCTCTCGGAAGGGGGGAGACCCAGTACTTC. As protein: CASTTSGPLGRGETQYF.

This clonotype was seen a few times. This chain links TRBV10-3 with TRBJ1-1; D gene unclear. The CDR3 has 13 amino acids. Trimming removed 3 bases at V and 0 bases at J, with 5 bases between. Per germline, CDR1 ENHRY and CDR2 SYGVKD. The DNA of the CDR3 is TGTGCCATCAGTGAACAGATGAACACTGAAGCTTTCTTT. This translates into CAISEQMNTEAFF.

The CDR3 region is CSAADLNTEAFF. The DNA for the CDR3 is TGCAGCGCCGCGGATTTGAACACTGAAGCTTTCTTT. The V call is TRBV29-1, the J call TRBJ1-1; D not certain. CDR1 is SQVTM and CDR2 is ANQGSEA in the germline V gene. V lost 7 bases and J lost 0, with 9 bases in between. This CDR3 region has 12 residues.

This clonotype was detected many times. This rearrangement joins TRBV7-9 to TRBJ2-2, with 9 bases aligning to TRBD1. This CDR3 contains 17 residues. CDR1 and CDR2 (germline): SEHNR, FQNEAQ (reference sequence). Trimming took 6 bases from V and 1 from J; bases not matched to a gene: 9. Here the CDR3 reads CASRDYRGRMNTGELFF. The CDR3, as DNA: TGTGCCAGCAGAGACTACAGGGGGCGCATGAACACCGGGGAGCTGTTTTTT.

The chain is built from TRBV5-1 and TRBJ2-1, with D perhaps matching TRBD2 (6 bases). Trimming took 0 bases from V and 5 from J, leaving 12 bases between them. Germline CDR1 SGHRS, CDR2 YFSETQ. This CDR3 region has 15 residues. CDR3 DNA: TGCGCCAGCAGCTTGGCAGGGACTGCGCACAATGAGCAGTTCTTC. As protein: CASSLAGTAHNEQFF.

This chain links TRBV7-6 with TRBJ2-1; 9 bases fit TRBD2. With 5 bases clipped from V and 7 bases from J, the junction kept 9 bases outside the gene matches. The CDR3 sequence is 15 residues long. Per germline, CDR1 SGHVS and CDR2 FNYEAQ. The CDR3 DNA sequence: TGTGCCAGCAGCGGTTGGTCTAGCGGGGAAAATGAGCAGTTCTTC. This codes for CASSGWSSGENEQFF.

The J gene is TRBJ2-1, the V gene TRBV7-3; 16 bases fit TRBD2. Germline CDR1 reads SGHTA; CDR2 reads FQGTGA. Trimming took 2 bases from V and 9 from J; bases not matched to a gene: 10. This CDR3 is built from 18 residues. In nucleotides, the CDR3 is TGTGCCAGCAGCTTACAGGGGACTAGCGGGGGGGCAGTAGGTGAGCAGTTCTTC. Its protein product is CASSLQGTSGGAVGEQFF.

V is TRBV14 and J is TRBJ1-1; no firm D call. Trimming took 0 bases from V and 1 from J, leaving 12 bases between them. The germline gives CDR1 SGHDN, CDR2 FVKESK. The CDR3 consists of 16 residues. CDR3 sequence: CASSQELWPKNTEAFF. CDR3 bases: TGTGCCAGCAGCCAAGAGCTGTGGCCGAAGAACACTGAAGCTTTCTTT.

This clonotype was picked up a small number of times. This chain joins TRBV5-5 and TRBJ1-5; no clear D. The CDR3 totals 15 residues. V was cut by 1 base and J by 5 bases, with 13 bases left in between. Germline V CDR1 and CDR2: SGHKS, YYEKEE (reference sequence). The CDR3 loop is CASSLTPQVDQPQHF. The CDR3, as DNA: TGTGCCAGCAGCTTGACACCCCAGGTGGATCAGCCCCAGCATTTT.